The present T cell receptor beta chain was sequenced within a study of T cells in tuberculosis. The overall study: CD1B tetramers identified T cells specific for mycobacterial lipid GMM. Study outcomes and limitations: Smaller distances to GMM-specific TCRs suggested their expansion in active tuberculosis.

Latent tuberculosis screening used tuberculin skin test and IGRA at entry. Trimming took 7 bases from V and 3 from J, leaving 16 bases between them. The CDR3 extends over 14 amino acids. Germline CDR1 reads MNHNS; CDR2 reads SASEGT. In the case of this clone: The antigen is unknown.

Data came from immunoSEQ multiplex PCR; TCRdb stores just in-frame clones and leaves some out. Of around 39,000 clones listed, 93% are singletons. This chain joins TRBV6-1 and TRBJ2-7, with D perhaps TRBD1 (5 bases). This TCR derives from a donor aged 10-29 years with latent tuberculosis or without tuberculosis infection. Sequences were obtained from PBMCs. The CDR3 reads CASNIVQDGYEQYF. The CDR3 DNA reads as TGTGCCAGCAATATAGTACAGGACGGCTACGAGCAGTACTTC.